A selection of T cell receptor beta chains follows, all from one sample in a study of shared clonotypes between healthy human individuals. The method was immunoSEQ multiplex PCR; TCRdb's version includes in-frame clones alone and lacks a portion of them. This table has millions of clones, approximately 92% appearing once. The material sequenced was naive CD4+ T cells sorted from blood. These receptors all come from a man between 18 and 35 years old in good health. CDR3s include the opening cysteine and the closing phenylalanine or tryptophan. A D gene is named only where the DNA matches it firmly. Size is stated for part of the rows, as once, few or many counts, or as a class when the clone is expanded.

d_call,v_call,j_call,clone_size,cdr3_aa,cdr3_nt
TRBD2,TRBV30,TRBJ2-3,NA,CAWSVSRTHGASGGAGDTQYF,TGTGCCTGGAGTGTATCCCGCACCCACGGGGCTAGCGGGGGGGCCGGAGATACGCAGTATTTT
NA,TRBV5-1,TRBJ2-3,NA,CASTKPSDTQYF,TGCGCCAGCACCAAACCATCAGATACGCAGTATTTT
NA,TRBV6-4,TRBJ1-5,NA,CASAVDSGNQPQHF,TGTGCCAGCGCAGTAGACAGCGGCAATCAGCCCCAGCATTTT
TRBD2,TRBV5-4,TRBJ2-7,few,CASSLGGRQIAGGSYEQYF,TGTGCCAGCAGCTTAGGGGGGCGCCAGATAGCGGGAGGTTCTTACGAGCAGTACTTC
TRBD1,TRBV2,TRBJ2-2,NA,CASRVTGVVTGELFF,TGTGCCAGCAGAGTAACAGGGGTCGTAACCGGGGAGCTGTTTTTT
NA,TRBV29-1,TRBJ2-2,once,CSVEDHYRANTGELFF,TGCAGCGTTGAAGATCATTACAGAGCGAACACCGGGGAGCTGTTTTTT
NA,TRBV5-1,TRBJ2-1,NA,CASSLEAGSSYNEQFF,TGCGCCAGCAGCTTGGAGGCAGGGAGCTCCTACAATGAGCAGTTCTTC
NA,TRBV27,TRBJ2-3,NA,CASRSFLGGFADTQYF,TGTGCCAGCAGGTCCTTCCTAGGGGGATTCGCAGATACGCAGTATTTT
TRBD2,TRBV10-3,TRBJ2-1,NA,CAISAGTSGINYNEQFF,TGTGCCATCAGTGCCGGGACTAGCGGGATCAACTACAATGAGCAGTTCTTC
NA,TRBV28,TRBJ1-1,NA,CASSAGAMNTEAFF,TGTGCCAGCAGTGCAGGGGCGATGAACACTGAAGCTTTCTTT
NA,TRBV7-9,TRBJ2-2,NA,CASSPRTITGELFF,TGTGCCAGCAGCCCGCGGACTATCACCGGGGAGCTGTTTTTT
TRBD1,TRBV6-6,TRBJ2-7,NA,CASSSTSTGGFYEQYF,TGTGCCAGCAGTTCAACTTCGACAGGGGGCTTCTACGAGCAGTACTTC